What follows are 10 T cell receptor beta chains derived from one specimen sequenced in a study of radiation and T cells in renal cell carcinoma. TCRdb's copy holds only in-frame clones and misses some; the assay was immunoSEQ multiplex PCR. The table has 50,000 to 70,000 clones, roughly 80% seen once; the top ten hold 6.5% to 7.5%. Documented time point: blood 4 weeks post-SBRT, at nephrectomy. Sample treatment: 15 Gy SBRT to primary tumor, nephrectomy 4 weeks later. The sample here was blood, taken from a patient whose treatment included radiotherapy and nephrectomy. All receptors derive from a man in his 60s with renal cell carcinoma.

This clone was seen a handful of times. The V call is TRBV15, the J call TRBJ1-3, with 7 positions matching TRBD1. Trimming at V came to 1 base and at J to 2 bases, leaving 8 bases not matched to a gene. In germline, CDR1 is LNHNV, CDR2 YYDKDF (reference sequence). The CDR3 has 17 amino acids. The CDR3 DNA sequence: TGTGCCACCAGCAGAGGAGCTGGGCAGGGGGCTGGAAACACCATATATTTT. It codes for CATSRGAGQGAGNTIYF.

The chain links TRBV5-1 to TRBJ2-7, with TRBD2 matching over 7 bases. The CDR3 spans 15 residues. V shed 3 bases and J 5 bases; nucleotides not matched to a gene: 11. The germline V gene has CDR1 SGHRS and CDR2 YFSETQ. Here the CDR3 DNA reads TGCGCCAGCAGCTGGGGTGGGGGGACTACTGACGAGCAGTACGTC. It specifies CASSWGGGTTDEQYV.

This chain uses TRBV30 with TRBJ1-2; a weak D match, TRBD1 (6 bases). V lost 1 base and J lost 2, with 14 bases in between. The length of the CDR3 is 15 residues. In germline, CDR1 is GTSNPN, CDR2 SVGIG (reference sequence). The CDR3 protein is CAWSGGADINYGYTF. For the CDR3, the DNA is TGTGCCTGGAGTGGGGGGGCAGACATAAACTATGGCTACACCTTC.

In this sample, this clone turned up once. V usage is TRBV7-2 and J usage is TRBJ2-7; D possibly corresponds to TRBD2 (6 bases). The CDR3 contains 14 residues. Germline V gene data show CDR1 as SGHTA and CDR2 as FQGNSA. Trimming removed 5 bases at V and 3 bases at J, with 14 bases between. Here the CDR3 reads CASSVSGFLYEQYF. The CDR3 DNA is TGTGCCAGCAGCGTTAGCGGTTTCCTCTACGAGCAGTACTTC.

CDR3 amino acids: CASSGFKRETQYF. CDR3 in DNA: TGTGCCAGCAGTGGGTTCAAGCGGGAGACCCAGTACTTC. V and J are TRBV25-1 and TRBJ2-5, with D maybe TRBD2 (5 bases). The length of the CDR3 is 13 residues. V dropped 4 bases and J dropped 5 bases, with 11 bases sitting between them. Germline V gene sequence: CDR1 MGHDK, CDR2 SYGVNS.

This clone is categorized as medium-sized. V and J are TRBV5-1 and TRBJ1-1, with D unresolved. The CDR3 totals 15 residues. The germline V and J ends were trimmed by 4 bases and 5 bases, with 18 bases remaining between them. CDR1 is SGHRS and CDR2 is YFSETQ in the germline V gene. Here the CDR3 reads CASSPPSGSETEAFF. CDR3 coding DNA: TGCGCCAGCAGCCCCCCCTCCGGGTCTGAGACTGAAGCTTTCTTT.

V usage is TRBV29-1 and J usage is TRBJ1-2; tentative D call: TRBD1 (5 bases). Germline values: CDR1 SQVTM, CDR2 ANQGSEA. The CDR3 contains 15 residues. The V gene lost 4 bases and the J gene lost 6 bases, with 21 bases spanning the gap. CDR3 coding DNA: TGCAGCGTTGCCCAAGCGGACTGGGGGAAGGATGGCTACACCTTC. Translation: CSVAQADWGKDGYTF.

The gene calls are TRBV19 and TRBJ2-1; perhaps TRBD2 as D (5 bases). The V gene's germline CDR1 is LNHDA and CDR2 SQIVND (reference sequence). The CDR3 has 17 amino acids. Trimming took off 4 bases at V and 0 bases at J, with 16 bases between the two ends. CDR3 region: CASSTQTSGPSYNEQFF. For the CDR3, the DNA is TGTGCCAGTAGTACCCAAACAAGCGGACCCTCCTACAATGAGCAGTTCTTC.

The chain carries TRBV9 and TRBJ2-5; 8 bases align to TRBD2. CDR3 length: 15 residues. Germline V gene data show CDR1 as SGDLS and CDR2 as YYNGEE. The V and J ends lost 0 bases and 1 base, in that order; junction bases with no gene match: 2. This CDR3 is CASSVAGGIQETQYF. The CDR3 DNA reads TGTGCCAGCAGCGTAGCGGGAGGGATCCAAGAGACCCAGTACTTC. Combining the CDR3 with reference TRBV9 and TRBJ2-5 gives the whole variable domain DSGVTQTPKHLITATGQRVTLRCSPRSGDLSVYWYQQSLDQGLQFLIQYYNGEERAKGNILERFSAQQFPDLHSELNLSSLELGDSALYFCASSVAGGIQETQYFGPGTRLLVL.

A few counts support this clone. J is TRBJ2-3 and V is TRBV6-1, with 11 positions matching TRBD1. Per germline, CDR1 MNHNS and CDR2 SASEGT. The CDR3 is 14 residues long. The trim removed 10 bases at V and 2 bases at J, leaving 5 bases unmatched. The CDR3 nucleotides are TGTGCCATCCTGGACAGGGGGCTCACAGATACGCAGTATTTT. This encodes CAILDRGLTDTQYF.